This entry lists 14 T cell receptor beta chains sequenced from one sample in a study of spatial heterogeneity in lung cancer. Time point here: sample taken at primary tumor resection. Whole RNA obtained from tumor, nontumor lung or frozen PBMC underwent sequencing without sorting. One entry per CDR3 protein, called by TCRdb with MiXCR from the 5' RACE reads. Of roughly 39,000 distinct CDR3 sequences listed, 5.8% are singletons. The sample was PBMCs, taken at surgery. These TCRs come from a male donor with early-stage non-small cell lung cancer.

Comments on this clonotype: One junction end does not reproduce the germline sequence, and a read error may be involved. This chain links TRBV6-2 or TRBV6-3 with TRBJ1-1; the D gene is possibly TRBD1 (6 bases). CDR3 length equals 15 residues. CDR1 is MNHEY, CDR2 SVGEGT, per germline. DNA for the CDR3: TGTGCCAGAAGTTACGACGGGGGCGGAGGCACTGAAGCTTTCTTT. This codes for CARSYDGGGGTEAFF.

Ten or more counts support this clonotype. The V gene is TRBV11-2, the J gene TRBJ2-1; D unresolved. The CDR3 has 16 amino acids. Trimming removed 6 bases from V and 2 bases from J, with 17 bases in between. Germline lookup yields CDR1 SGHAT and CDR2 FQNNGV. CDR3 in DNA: TGTGCCAGCAGTCAACTCGGACGGAATACCTACAATGAGCAGTTCTTC. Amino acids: CASSQLGRNTYNEQFF.

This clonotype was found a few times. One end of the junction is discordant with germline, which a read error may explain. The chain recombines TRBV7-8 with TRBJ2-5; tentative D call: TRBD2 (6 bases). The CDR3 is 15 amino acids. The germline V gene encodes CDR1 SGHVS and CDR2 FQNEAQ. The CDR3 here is CASSLAETFWETQYF. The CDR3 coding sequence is TGTGCCAGCAGTTTAGCGGAGACCTTCTGGGAGACCCAGTACTTC.

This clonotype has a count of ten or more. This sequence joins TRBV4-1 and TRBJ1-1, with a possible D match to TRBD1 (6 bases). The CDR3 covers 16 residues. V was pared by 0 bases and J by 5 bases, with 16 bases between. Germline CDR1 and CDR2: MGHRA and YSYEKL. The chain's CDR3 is CASSQDAQGLGTEAFF. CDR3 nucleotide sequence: TGCGCCAGCAGCCAAGACGCGCAGGGGCTGGGGACTGAAGCTTTCTTT.

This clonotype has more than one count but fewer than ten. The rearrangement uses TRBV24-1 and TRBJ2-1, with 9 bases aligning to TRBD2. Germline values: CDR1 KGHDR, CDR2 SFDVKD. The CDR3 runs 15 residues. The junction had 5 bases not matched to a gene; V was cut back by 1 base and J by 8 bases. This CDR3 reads CATSDFRGRGDEQFF. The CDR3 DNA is TGTGCCACCAGTGATTTTCGCGGGAGGGGGGATGAGCAGTTCTTC.

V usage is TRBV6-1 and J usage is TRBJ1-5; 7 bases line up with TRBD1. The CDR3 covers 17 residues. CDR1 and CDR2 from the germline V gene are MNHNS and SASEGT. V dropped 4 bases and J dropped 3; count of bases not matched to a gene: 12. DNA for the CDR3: TGTGCCAGCAGTGCCTCCGGGACAGCCCATATCAATCAGCCCCAGCATTTT. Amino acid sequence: CASSASGTAHINQPQHF.

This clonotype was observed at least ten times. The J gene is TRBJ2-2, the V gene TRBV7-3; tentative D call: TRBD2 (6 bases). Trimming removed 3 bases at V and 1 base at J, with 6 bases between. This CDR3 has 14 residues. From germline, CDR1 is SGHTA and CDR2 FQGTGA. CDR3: CASSLGGNTGELFF. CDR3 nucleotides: TGTGCCAGCAGCTTGGGAGGGAACACCGGGGAGCTGTTTTTT.

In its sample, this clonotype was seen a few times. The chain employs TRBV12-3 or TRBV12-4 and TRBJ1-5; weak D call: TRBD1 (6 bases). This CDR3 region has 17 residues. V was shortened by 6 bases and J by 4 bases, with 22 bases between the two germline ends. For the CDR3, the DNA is TGTGCCAGCAGCGATTCACGGGGAAGGACAGCGAATCAGCCCCAGCATTTT. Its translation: CASSDSRGRTANQPQHF.

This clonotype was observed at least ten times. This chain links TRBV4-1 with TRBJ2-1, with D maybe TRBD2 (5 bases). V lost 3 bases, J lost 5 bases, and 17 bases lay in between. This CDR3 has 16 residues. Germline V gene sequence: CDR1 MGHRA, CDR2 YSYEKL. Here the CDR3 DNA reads TGCGCCAGCAGCCACCCGAGTGAGAGGGCAGACAATGAGCAGTTCTTC. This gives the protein CASSHPSERADNEQFF.

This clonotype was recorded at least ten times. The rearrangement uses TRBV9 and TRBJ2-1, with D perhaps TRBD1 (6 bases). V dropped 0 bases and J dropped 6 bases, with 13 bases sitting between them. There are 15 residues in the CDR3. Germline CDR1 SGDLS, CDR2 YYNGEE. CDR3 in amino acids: CASSVEGVVGNEQFF. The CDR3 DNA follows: TGTGCCAGCAGCGTAGAGGGGGTAGTCGGCAATGAGCAGTTCTTC.

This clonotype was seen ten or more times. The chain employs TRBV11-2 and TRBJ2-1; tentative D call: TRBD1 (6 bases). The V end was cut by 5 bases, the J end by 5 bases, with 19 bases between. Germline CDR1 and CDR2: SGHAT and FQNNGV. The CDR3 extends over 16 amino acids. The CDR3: CASSARPPTGHNEQFF. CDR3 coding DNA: TGTGCCAGCAGCGCCAGACCCCCGACAGGTCACAATGAGCAGTTCTTC.

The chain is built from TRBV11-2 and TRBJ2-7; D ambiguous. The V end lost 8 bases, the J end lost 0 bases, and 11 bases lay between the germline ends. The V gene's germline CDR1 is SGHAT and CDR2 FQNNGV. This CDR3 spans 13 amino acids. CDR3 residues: CASRRASSYEQYF. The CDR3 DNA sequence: TGTGCCAGCCGACGGGCGAGCTCCTACGAGCAGTACTTC. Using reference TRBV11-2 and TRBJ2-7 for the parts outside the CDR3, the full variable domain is EAGVAQSPRYKIIEKRQSVAFWCNPISGHATLYWYQQILGQGPKLLIQFQNNGVVDDSQLPKDRFSAERLKGVDSTLKIQPAKLEDSAVYLCASRRASSYEQYFGPGTRLTVT.

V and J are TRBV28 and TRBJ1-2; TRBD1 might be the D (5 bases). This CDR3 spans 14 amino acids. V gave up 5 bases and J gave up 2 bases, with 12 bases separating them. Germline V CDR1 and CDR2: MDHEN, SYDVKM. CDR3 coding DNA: TGTGCCAGCAGTCCCCAGGGATTAAACTATGGCTACACCTTC. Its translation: CASSPQGLNYGYTF.

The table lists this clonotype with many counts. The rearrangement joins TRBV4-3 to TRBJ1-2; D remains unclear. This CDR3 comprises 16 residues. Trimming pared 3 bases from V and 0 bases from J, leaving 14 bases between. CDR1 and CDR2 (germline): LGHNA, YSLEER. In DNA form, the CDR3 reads TGCGCCAGCAGCCACATACGGGAGGTGGCTAACTATGGCTACACCTTC. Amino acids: CASSHIREVANYGYTF.